This record covers a single TCR beta chain. These data are taken from a study of blood T cell repertoires in COVID-19. Produced via immunoSEQ multiplex PCR; TCRdb's table is partial and in-frame only. The sample records under 300,000 clones, about 90% being singletons. Deletions cut 4 bases from V and 4 bases from J, with 21 bases between. This CDR3 is built from 17 residues. In germline, CDR1 is SGHRS, CDR2 YFSETQ. The receptor was isolated from a woman aged 60-70 years who had recovered from COVID-19. The rearrangement links TRBV5-1 to TRBJ2-1; D may be TRBD1 (5 bases). Sequencing was carried out using PBMCs or T cells enriched from blood (not recorded which). The CDR3 bases are TGCGCCAGCAGCATGCTGCGCTATGGGGCACTTTACAATGAGCAGTTCTTC. Translating gives CASSMLRYGALYNEQFF. The whole variable domain, remainder taken from reference TRBV5-1 and TRBJ2-1, is KAGVTQTPRYLIKTRGQQVTLSCSPISGHRSVSWYQQTPGQGLQFLFEYFSETQRNKGNFPGRFSGRQFSNSRSEMNVSTLELGDSALYLCASSMLRYGALYNEQFFGPGTRLTVL.